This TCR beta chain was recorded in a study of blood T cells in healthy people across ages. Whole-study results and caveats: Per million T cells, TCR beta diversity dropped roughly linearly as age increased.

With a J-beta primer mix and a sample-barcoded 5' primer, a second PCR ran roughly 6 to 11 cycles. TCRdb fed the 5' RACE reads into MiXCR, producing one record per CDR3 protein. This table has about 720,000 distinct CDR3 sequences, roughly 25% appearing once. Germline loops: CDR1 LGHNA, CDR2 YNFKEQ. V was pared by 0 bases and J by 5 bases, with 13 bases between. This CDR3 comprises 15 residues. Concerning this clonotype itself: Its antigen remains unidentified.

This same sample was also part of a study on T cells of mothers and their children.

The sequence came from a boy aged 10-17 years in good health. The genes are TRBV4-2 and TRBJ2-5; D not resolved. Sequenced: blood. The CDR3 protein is CASSQDVADGETQYF. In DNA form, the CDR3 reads TGTGCCAGCAGCCAAGATGTGGCGGATGGGGAGACCCAGTACTTC.